Presented here are 10 T cell receptor beta chains from one specimen sequenced in a study of cytomegalovirus exposure and HLA in healthy donors (dated by TCRdb to 2016 to 2017). The method behind the library was the immunoSEQ multiplex PCR assay. A mixture of 60 forward primers for TCR Vbeta segments and 13 reverse primers for TCR Jbeta segments was used in the multiplex PCR. TCRdb obtained this table from immuneACCESS and retained in-frame rearrangements with V and J assigned. These tables miss some clones; where compared with another copy, unresolved V genes account for less than half of the shortfall, and the remainder is unexplained. The sample's own table lists 110,000 to 150,000 clones. The ten biggest clones cover 0.75% to 1% of the sample. Source material: PBMCs. The receptor set was obtained from a male donor in good health and CMV-seronegative.

The CDR3: CASSLDGTGYMNTEAFF. The CDR3 region has the DNA TGTGCCAGCAGCTTAGACGGGACAGGATACATGAACACTGAAGCTTTCTTT. The chain couples TRBV7-6 to TRBJ1-1; TRBD1 matches 8 bases. Losses at the gene ends were 1 base for V and 0 bases for J; bases not matched to a gene: 7. This CDR3 is built from 17 residues. Germline V gene data show CDR1 as SGHVS and CDR2 as FNYEAQ.

V usage is TRBV7-9 and J usage is TRBJ1-4; TRBD1 aligns across 7 bases. The CDR3 is 13 amino acids. From germline, CDR1 is SEHNR and CDR2 FQNEAQ (reference sequence). V dropped 6 bases and J dropped 7; count of bases not matched to a gene: 5. CDR3 nucleotide sequence: TGTGCCAGCAGACCCGACAGGGTTGAAAAACTGTTTTTT. The encoded protein is CASRPDRVEKLFF.

The CDR3 nucleotides read TGTGCCAGCTCCCCGGCAGGGGCAGCTAATGAAAAACTGTTTTTT. Translating gives CASSPAGAANEKLFF. The genes are TRBV18 and TRBJ1-4; possible D gene TRBD1, 6 bases. There are 15 residues in the CDR3. CDR1 is KGHSH, CDR2 LQKENI, per germline. The V end was cut by 6 bases, the J end by 3 bases, with 14 bases between. The variable domain in full, completed from reference TRBV18 and TRBJ1-4, reads NAGVMQNPRHLVRRRGQEARLRCSPMKGHSHVYWYRQLPEEGLKFMVYLQKENIIDESGMPKERFSAEFPKEGPSILRIQQVVRGDSAAYFCASSPAGAANEKLFFGSGTQLSVL.

The chain recombines TRBV19 with TRBJ2-7, with D possibly matching TRBD2 (6 bases). Per germline, CDR1 LNHDA and CDR2 SQIVND (reference sequence). The V end lost 6 bases, the J end lost 1 base, and 13 bases lay between the germline ends. The CDR3 runs 14 residues. For the CDR3, the DNA is TGTGCCAGTAGAGAAGGCGGGACTTCCTACGAGCAGTACTTC. It translates to CASREGGTSYEQYF.

The chain recombines TRBV5-1 with TRBJ1-1; D is ambiguous. V was shortened by 2 bases and J by 0 bases, with 11 bases between the two germline ends. Per the germline V gene, CDR1 is SGHRS and CDR2 is YFSETQ. This CDR3 region has 15 residues. CDR3 nucleotides: TGCGCCAGCAGCTTAGGAGGACGGATGAACACTGAAGCTTTCTTT. Protein: CASSLGGRMNTEAFF.

This chain links TRBV6-5 with TRBJ1-2; D is unclear. This CDR3 comprises 13 residues. The germline CDR1 and CDR2 sequences are MNHEY and SVGAGI. V lost 7 bases and J 2 bases, leaving 11 bases between the germline ends. CDR3 in DNA: TGTGCCAGCAACCTCGGTCCAAACTATGGCTACACCTTC. Translation gives CASNLGPNYGYTF.

The gene calls are TRBV25-1 and TRBJ1-5, with D possibly being TRBD1 (5 bases). Trimming took off 4 bases at V and 7 bases at J, with 17 bases between the two ends. Germline-derived CDR1 and CDR2 are MGHDK and SYGVNS. This CDR3 spans 15 amino acids. The CDR3 region is CASSAPGSDSQPQHF. The CDR3 region has the DNA TGTGCCAGCAGTGCCCCAGGGTCAGATTCACAGCCCCAGCATTTT.

The gene calls are TRBV18 and TRBJ1-2; D remains ambiguous. Germline values: CDR1 KGHSH, CDR2 LQKENI. Trimming removed 3 bases at V and 0 bases at J, with 14 bases between. This CDR3 has 16 residues. CDR3 bases: TGTGCCAGCTCACCTGTCGGAGGAGAGGCTAACTATGGCTACACCTTC. Residues: CASSPVGGEANYGYTF.

The chain links TRBV30 to TRBJ1-6; possibly TRBD1 for D (6 bases). Germline V lookup: CDR1 GTSNPN, CDR2 SVGIG (reference sequence). The CDR3 has 14 amino acids. V was trimmed by 2 bases and J by 6 bases, leaving 11 bases between them. In DNA form, the CDR3 reads TGTGCCTGGAGTACAGGGACGCGTAATTCACCCCTCCACTTT. Translating it yields CAWSTGTRNSPLHF. Full variable domain (remainder filled in from reference TRBV30 and TRBJ1-6): SQTIHQWPATLVQPVGSPLSLECTVEGTSNPNLYWYRQAAGRGLQLLFYSVGIGQISSEVPQNLSASRPQDRQFILSSKKLLLSDSGFYLCAWSTGTRNSPLHFGNGTRLTVT.

The V gene is TRBV20-1, the J gene TRBJ2-7, with D maybe TRBD2 (5 bases). The CDR3 has 11 residues. V lost 6 bases and J lost 4, with 10 bases in between. CDR1 is DFQATT, CDR2 SNEGSKA, per germline (reference sequence). The CDR3 protein is CSANREYEQYF. CDR3 nucleotide sequence: TGCAGTGCAAACCGGGAATACGAGCAGTACTTC.